This is a list of T cell receptor beta chains from one sample in a study of human T cells and chemical hapten exposure. In TCRdb, the RACE reads were re-called with MiXCR into one record per CDR3 protein. Of around 380,000 distinct CDR3 sequences listed, roughly 4.8% are singletons. Here the sequenced sample was whole blood, taken in connection with sensitization to the hapten diphenylcyclopropenone (DPC). Every receptor here comes from a woman aged 45-65 years with alopecia areata. Some clones in this sample may be carry-over from other donors' samples. CDR3s include the opening cysteine and the closing phenylalanine or tryptophan. D genes are given only for firm matches. Not all rows give a size; the values are once, few, many and, for expanded clones, a class.

clone_size: many; v_call: TRBV6-2/TRBV6-3; d_call: TRBD2; j_call: TRBJ2-1; cdr3_nt: TGTGCCAGCAGGATCGTTCTAGCGGGAGGTGAGCAGTTCTTC; cdr3_aa: CASRIVLAGGEQFF
clone_size: few; v_call: TRBV29-1; d_call: TRBD1; j_call: TRBJ1-2; cdr3_nt: TGCAGCGCCCCTTCGGACAGGTGGGGCTATGGCTACACCTTC; cdr3_aa: CSAPSDRWGYGYTF
clone_size: many; v_call: TRBV5-1; d_call: -; j_call: TRBJ1-2; cdr3_nt: TGCGCCAGCAGCTCATCCGGGACAATCTATGGCTACACCTTC; cdr3_aa: CASSSSGTIYGYTF
clone_size: many; v_call: TRBV7-6; d_call: TRBD2; j_call: TRBJ2-7; cdr3_nt: TGTGCCAGCAGCCTGAATAGCGGGATCACTGCTGACGAGCAGTACTTC; cdr3_aa: CASSLNSGITADEQYF
clone_size: many; v_call: TRBV18; d_call: -; j_call: TRBJ2-4; cdr3_nt: TGTGCCAGCTCACCACCATCCCTAGCCAAAAACATTCAGTACTTC; cdr3_aa: CASSPPSLAKNIQYF
clone_size: -; v_call: TRBV3-1; d_call: -; j_call: TRBJ2-7; cdr3_nt: TGTGCCAGCAGCCATCCCCTGGGCAGCTCCTACGAGCAGTACTTC; cdr3_aa: CASSHPLGSSYEQYF
clone_size: -; v_call: TRBV28; d_call: TRBD2; j_call: TRBJ2-3; cdr3_nt: TGTGCCAGCAGCCACCCTGTAGCGGGGCAACTCACAGATACGCAGTATTTT; cdr3_aa: CASSHPVAGQLTDTQYF
clone_size: few; v_call: TRBV7-8; d_call: -; j_call: TRBJ2-2; cdr3_nt: TGTGCCAGCACCTCTCCCGATTTTAACACCGGGGAGCTGTTTTTT; cdr3_aa: CASTSPDFNTGELFF
clone_size: -; v_call: TRBV7-2; d_call: -; j_call: TRBJ2-5; cdr3_nt: TGTGCCAGCAGCCCGGACCTGGGTGAGACCCAGTACTTC; cdr3_aa: CASSPDLGETQYF
clone_size: -; v_call: TRBV6-1; d_call: TRBD1; j_call: TRBJ1-1; cdr3_nt: TGTGCCAGCAGGAACGACAGGGTTGAAGCTTTCTTT; cdr3_aa: CASRNDRVEAFF
clone_size: many; v_call: TRBV29-1; d_call: -; j_call: TRBJ2-7; cdr3_nt: TGCAGCGTTGTCGGGGGCCGGTCCTACGAGCAGTACTTC; cdr3_aa: CSVVGGRSYEQYF
clone_size: -; v_call: TRBV6-5; d_call: TRBD2; j_call: TRBJ2-3; cdr3_nt: TGTGCCAGTCGCCCGGGACTAGGCACAGATACGCAGTATTTT; cdr3_aa: CASRPGLGTDTQYF
clone_size: -; v_call: TRBV7-2; d_call: -; j_call: TRBJ1-4; cdr3_nt: TGTGCCAGCAGCCTGGCGGGCCGTTGGGAAAAACTGTTTTTT; cdr3_aa: CASSLAGRWEKLFF
clone_size: few; v_call: TRBV6-5; d_call: TRBD1; j_call: TRBJ1-1; cdr3_nt: TGTGCCATACAGACAGGGGATCTAACGGAAGCTTTCTTT; cdr3_aa: CAIQTGDLTEAFF
clone_size: few; v_call: TRBV20-1; d_call: TRBD2; j_call: TRBJ2-3; cdr3_nt: TGCAGTGCTAGGCCCCTAGCGGGGGTAGTTCTAAGCACAGATACGCAGTATTTT; cdr3_aa: CSARPLAGVVLSTDTQYF
clone_size: many; v_call: TRBV2; d_call: -; j_call: TRBJ1-1; cdr3_nt: TGTGCCAGCAGCTGGGGGGATACTGAAGCTTTCTTT; cdr3_aa: CASSWGDTEAFF
clone_size: many; v_call: TRBV15; d_call: -; j_call: TRBJ1-5; cdr3_nt: TGTGCCACCAGCAGAGCCCTGGGTACCAGGGTCCGCAATCAGCCCCAGCATTTT; cdr3_aa: CATSRALGTRVRNQPQHF
clone_size: few; v_call: TRBV6-6; d_call: -; j_call: TRBJ2-5; cdr3_nt: TGTGCCAGCAGTTACTCGAGGTCCGGAGAGACCCAGTACTTC; cdr3_aa: CASSYSRSGETQYF
clone_size: -; v_call: TRBV6-2/TRBV6-3; d_call: TRBD2; j_call: TRBJ2-3; cdr3_nt: TGTGCCAGCAGTTTTCCCCTAGCGGGAGAATCCGATACGCAGTATTTT; cdr3_aa: CASSFPLAGESDTQYF
clone_size: many; v_call: TRBV4-2; d_call: -; j_call: TRBJ2-3; cdr3_nt: TGTGCCAGCAGCCAAGAAGGGACTAGCACAGATACGCAGTATTTT; cdr3_aa: CASSQEGTSTDTQYF
clone_size: few; v_call: TRBV10-3; d_call: TRBD1; j_call: TRBJ1-3; cdr3_nt: TGTGCCATTTCGAGCGGGACAGTCGGAAACACCATATATTTT; cdr3_aa: CAISSGTVGNTIYF
clone_size: many; v_call: TRBV7-2; d_call: -; j_call: TRBJ1-5; cdr3_nt: TGTGCCAGCAGCTTAGGACAGTTTCAGCCCCAGCATTTT; cdr3_aa: CASSLGQFQPQHF
clone_size: few; v_call: TRBV12-3/TRBV12-4; d_call: -; j_call: TRBJ2-1; cdr3_nt: TGTGCCAGCAGTTTCCATCTCAGGGTTTGGGAGCAGTTCTTC; cdr3_aa: CASSFHLRVWEQFF
clone_size: many; v_call: TRBV7-2; d_call: -; j_call: TRBJ1-4; cdr3_nt: TGTGCCAGCAGCTTAGTGGACAGTAATGAAAAACTGTTTTTT; cdr3_aa: CASSLVDSNEKLFF
clone_size: -; v_call: TRBV19; d_call: -; j_call: TRBJ2-7; cdr3_nt: TGTGCCAGTAGCGCCGGGACTGAAGGTTACGAGCAGTACTTC; cdr3_aa: CASSAGTEGYEQYF
clone_size: many; v_call: TRBV20-1; d_call: -; j_call: TRBJ2-3; cdr3_nt: TGCAGTGCTATCAGCGAACCTAGCACAGATACGCAGTATTTT; cdr3_aa: CSAISEPSTDTQYF
clone_size: -; v_call: TRBV21-1; d_call: -; j_call: TRBJ1-3; cdr3_nt: TGTGCCAGCAGCAAAGACACACGAAACACCATATATTTT; cdr3_aa: CASSKDTRNTIYF
clone_size: many; v_call: TRBV7-9; d_call: -; j_call: TRBJ2-3; cdr3_nt: TGTGCCAGCAGCCCCGGGACGGCAAGCACAGATACGCAGTATTTT; cdr3_aa: CASSPGTASTDTQYF
clone_size: many; v_call: TRBV20-1; d_call: -; j_call: TRBJ2-3; cdr3_nt: TGCAGTGCTGGGCGGCCAGTCGTAGATACGCAGTATTTT; cdr3_aa: CSAGRPVVDTQYF
clone_size: -; v_call: TRBV27; d_call: -; j_call: TRBJ1-2; cdr3_nt: TGTGCCGCGGGGAGGTTAAGCTATGGCTACACCTTC; cdr3_aa: CAAGRLSYGYTF
clone_size: many; v_call: TRBV28; d_call: TRBD2; j_call: TRBJ2-1; cdr3_nt: TGTGCCAGCAGTCCCCTAGCGGAGGTGGGCAATGAGCAGTTCTTC; cdr3_aa: CASSPLAEVGNEQFF
clone_size: few; v_call: TRBV6-6; d_call: -; j_call: TRBJ2-2; cdr3_nt: TGTGCCAGCAGTTACGGAGCTGGCACCGGGGAGCTGTTTTTT; cdr3_aa: CASSYGAGTGELFF
clone_size: many; v_call: TRBV6-2/TRBV6-3; d_call: -; j_call: TRBJ1-5; cdr3_nt: TGTGCCAGCGGTGACAAGCCCTACAATCAGCCCCAGCATTTT; cdr3_aa: CASGDKPYNQPQHF
clone_size: many; v_call: TRBV5-5; d_call: -; j_call: TRBJ2-2; cdr3_nt: TGTGCCAGCAGCTTGGACCCCACCGGGGAGCTGTTTTTT; cdr3_aa: CASSLDPTGELFF
clone_size: -; v_call: TRBV6-6; d_call: TRBD1; j_call: TRBJ1-1; cdr3_nt: TGTGCCAGCAGGGGTCCAACAGGGGCAGGGACTGAAGCTTTCTTT; cdr3_aa: CASRGPTGAGTEAFF
clone_size: many; v_call: TRBV29-1; d_call: -; j_call: TRBJ2-3; cdr3_nt: TGCAGCGTTGTTTGGGAAGCAGATACGCAGTATTTT; cdr3_aa: CSVVWEADTQYF
clone_size: few; v_call: TRBV24-1; d_call: -; j_call: TRBJ1-1; cdr3_nt: TGTGCCACCAGTGAAGGGATAGGGACTGAAGCTTTCTTT; cdr3_aa: CATSEGIGTEAFF
clone_size: many; v_call: TRBV28; d_call: TRBD1; j_call: TRBJ2-7; cdr3_nt: TGTGCCAGCAGTTTCCCGACAGGGTTGGGCTCCTACGAGCAGTACTTC; cdr3_aa: CASSFPTGLGSYEQYF
clone_size: -; v_call: TRBV9; d_call: -; j_call: TRBJ2-7; cdr3_nt: TGTGCCAGCAGCGTCTCGGACAGAATCCACGAGCAGTACTTC; cdr3_aa: CASSVSDRIHEQYF
clone_size: few; v_call: TRBV6-6; d_call: -; j_call: TRBJ1-2; cdr3_nt: TGTGCCAGCAGTTACGTTGAGCGGGCTGGATCTAACTATGGCTACACCTTC; cdr3_aa: CASSYVERAGSNYGYTF
clone_size: few; v_call: TRBV12-3/TRBV12-4; d_call: -; j_call: TRBJ2-7; cdr3_nt: TGTGCCAGCAGTTTTGAGGAGGGGACTTACGAGCAGTACTTC; cdr3_aa: CASSFEEGTYEQYF
clone_size: -; v_call: TRBV12-3/TRBV12-4; d_call: TRBD1; j_call: TRBJ1-5; cdr3_nt: TGTGCCAGCAGTCCCATGAACAGGGGGAGCAATCAGCCCCAGCATTTT; cdr3_aa: CASSPMNRGSNQPQHF
clone_size: many; v_call: TRBV12-3/TRBV12-4; d_call: -; j_call: TRBJ1-4; cdr3_nt: TGTGCCAGCAGTACAGACAGATTCAATGAAAAACTGTTTTTT; cdr3_aa: CASSTDRFNEKLFF
clone_size: -; v_call: TRBV6-6; d_call: -; j_call: TRBJ1-5; cdr3_nt: TGTGCCAGCAGTTACGTGGTGGGGGGCGCAGGCAATCAGCCCCAGCATTTT; cdr3_aa: CASSYVVGGAGNQPQHF